This T cell receptor beta chain was sequenced for a study of shared clonotypes between healthy human individuals. CDR3 length: 17 residues. With 0 bases removed from V and 1 base from J, the gap between germline ends came to 13 bases. Germline lookup yields CDR1 MGHRA and CDR2 YSYEKL. CD45RO-negative CD8 cells positively selected for CCR7 made up the naive population, which excluded terminally differentiated effector memory CD45RA+ cells. Here immunoSEQ multiplex PCR was the method, and the copy in TCRdb shows in-frame clones only, minus some. The sample has around 1.9 million clones; about 93% are singletons.

The rearrangement joins TRBV4-1 to TRBJ2-1; D is ambiguous. The sequenced sample was naive CD8+ T cells from PBMCs. The sequence was obtained from a man aged 18 to 29 in good health. Some clones in this sample may be carry-over from other donors' samples. The CDR3 protein is CASSQDRTQASYNEQFF. CDR3 in DNA: TGCGCCAGCAGCCAAGACAGAACCCAGGCATCCTACAATGAGCAGTTCTTC.